This passage covers 18 T cell receptor beta chains from one sample sequenced in a study of blood T cell repertoires in COVID-19. Sequencing was performed with immunoSEQ multiplex PCR; in TCRdb, only in-frame clones are kept and a portion is missing. The repertoire holds about 300,000 clones, with 65% to 90% as singletons. Specimen: PBMCs or T cells enriched from blood (not recorded which). The receptors stem from a woman aged 18-35 years who had recovered from COVID-19.

The chain is built from TRBV24-1 and TRBJ1-1; D unclear. Trimming removed 7 bases at V and 5 bases at J, with 13 bases between. The germline V gene encodes CDR1 KGHDR and CDR2 SFDVKD. There are 13 residues in the CDR3. As DNA, the CDR3 is TGTGCCACCAGGGAGGGATTGGAGACTGAAGCTTTCTTT. Residues: CATREGLETEAFF.

This chain connects TRBV2 to TRBJ1-1, with 7 nucleotides matching TRBD1. Germline values: CDR1 SNHLY, CDR2 FYNNEI. The CDR3 length is 14 residues. Trimming took 7 bases from V and 1 from J; bases not matched to a gene: 6. The CDR3 region has the DNA TGTGCCAGCAACAGACAGGGACAGAACACTGAAGCTTTCTTT. Translated: CASNRQGQNTEAFF.

The chain is built from TRBV5-1 and TRBJ2-5; 9 nucleotides align to TRBD2. CDR3 size: 14 residues. Germline CDR1 is SGHRS and CDR2 is YFSETQ. V shed 5 bases and J 5 bases; nucleotides not matched to a gene: 7. The CDR3 reads CASSSGRGAETQYF. The CDR3 DNA reads TGCGCCAGCAGTAGCGGGAGAGGGGCGGAGACCCAGTACTTC.

This chain uses TRBV7-9 with TRBJ1-1; D gene ambiguous. The CDR3 consists of 13 residues. CDR1 SEHNR and CDR2 FQNEAQ come from the germline V gene (reference sequence). V was pared by 4 bases and J by 6 bases, with 12 bases between. DNA of the CDR3: TGTGCCAGCAGCTCGGCGGAGCAGCCTGAAGCTTTCTTT. Its translation: CASSSAEQPEAFF.

The table lists this clone with a count of one. The V call is TRBV19, the J call TRBJ2-7; 11 bases are a match to TRBD2. From germline, CDR1 is LNHDA and CDR2 SQIVND (reference sequence). Trimming cost V 1 base and J 0 bases; bases outside gene matches: 11. This CDR3 contains 19 residues. CDR3 sequence (DNA): TGTGCCAGTAGTATAGTTGAGGAACTAGCGGGGGTCCTCTCCTACGAGCAGTACTTC. This encodes CASSIVEELAGVLSYEQYF.

This rearrangement joins TRBV2 to TRBJ2-1; the match to TRBD2 covers 7 bases. The ends lost 8 bases at V and 6 bases at J; junction bases unmatched: 10. Germline lookup yields CDR1 SNHLY and CDR2 FYNNEI. The CDR3 spans 14 residues. This CDR3 is CASSREIGINEQFF. In DNA, the CDR3 is TGTGCCAGCTCGCGGGAGATAGGAATCAATGAGCAGTTCTTC.

As DNA, the CDR3 is TGTGCCAGCAGCTTGTTGGAGAGCTCCTACGAGCAGTACTTC. Translated, it gives CASSLLESSYEQYF. The chain combines TRBV5-6 with TRBJ2-7; D is undetermined. This CDR3 comprises 14 residues. The V end was cut by 1 base, the J end by 0 bases, with 8 bases between. Germline V CDR1 and CDR2: SGHDT, YYEEEE.

The rearrangement uses TRBV19 and TRBJ1-5; the match to TRBD1 covers 10 bases. CDR1 and CDR2 (germline): LNHDA, SQIVND (reference sequence). The CDR3 has 16 amino acids. With V trimmed by 4 bases and J by 4 bases, 7 bases remained unmatched. The chain's CDR3 is CASSTQGQGLNQPQHF. The CDR3 DNA sequence: TGTGCCAGTAGTACCCAGGGACAGGGGCTTAATCAGCCCCAGCATTTT.

In the case of this clone: This CDR3 is also generated by other DNA sequences in the sample. This chain joins TRBV11-3 and TRBJ2-7, with a possible D match to TRBD1 (6 bases). The length of the CDR3 is 14 residues. The germline V gene has CDR1 SGHNT and CDR2 YENEEA. The ends were cut back, 5 bases at V and 0 bases at J, with 11 bases in the middle. The CDR3 region is CASSPGQSSYEQYF. CDR3 coding DNA: TGTGCCAGCAGCCCAGGACAGAGCTCCTACGAGCAGTACTTC.

In this sample, this clone turned up once. The V call is TRBV9, the J call TRBJ2-1; 8 bases are a match to TRBD2. V was clipped by 4 bases and J by 0 bases; unmatched bases: 3. Per germline, CDR1 SGDLS and CDR2 YYNGEE. The length of the CDR3 is 15 residues. CDR3 protein: CASSISGSSYNEQFF. CDR3 nucleotides: TGTGCCAGCAGCATCAGCGGGAGCTCCTACAATGAGCAGTTCTTC.

The chain employs TRBV12-3 or TRBV12-4 and TRBJ1-2; D is unresolved. V lost 4 bases, J lost 0 bases, and 6 bases lay in between. The CDR3 has 13 residues. CDR3 amino acids: CASSSGANYGYTF. The CDR3 DNA reads as TGTGCCAGCAGTTCAGGTGCTAACTATGGCTACACCTTC.

This chain uses TRBV28 with TRBJ2-7, with TRBD1 matching over 10 bases. Looked up from germline, CDR1 is MDHEN and CDR2 is SYDVKM. CDR3 length equals 15 residues. The junction had 8 bases not matched to a gene; V was cut back by 4 bases and J by 5 bases. The CDR3 region has the DNA TGTGCCAGCAGTTCTCCGGGACAGGGGACCAACGAGCAGTACTTC. This sequence encodes CASSSPGQGTNEQYF.

The rearrangement joins TRBV10-3 to TRBJ2-7, with TRBD1 identical over 8 bases. Germline loops: CDR1 ENHRY, CDR2 SYGVKD. V lost 1 base and J lost 7; bases outside the gene matches: 6. The CDR3 runs to 14 residues. CDR3 sequence (DNA): TGTGCCATCAGTGAGTATGGACAGGGAAAGGAGCAGTACTTC. Amino acids: CAISEYGQGKEQYF.

About this clone: Additional DNA sequences in this sample encode the identical CDR3. V gene TRBV4-1 combines with J gene TRBJ2-7; 10 positions match TRBD1. The V segment lost 1 base and the J segment 3 bases; nucleotides outside the gene matches: 3. The CDR3 has 15 amino acids. The germline V gene encodes CDR1 MGHRA and CDR2 YSYEKL. CDR3 loop: CASSQGQGASYEQYF. CDR3 sequence (DNA): TGCGCCAGCAGCCAAGGACAGGGGGCCAGCTACGAGCAGTACTTC.

The genes are TRBV2 and TRBJ2-3; the match to TRBD2 covers 8 bases. Per germline, CDR1 SNHLY and CDR2 FYNNEI. The CDR3 loop spans 16 amino acids. J was trimmed by 2 bases and V by 7 bases; bases with no gene match: 11. This CDR3 reads CASIQGSGGDTDTQYF. Written as DNA, the CDR3 is TGTGCCAGCATCCAAGGGAGCGGGGGAGACACAGATACGCAGTATTTT.

The gene calls are TRBV24-1 and TRBJ1-2; D unresolved. Between the trimmed V and J ends, which lost 3 bases and 3 bases, there was a span of 7 bases. Germline lookup yields CDR1 KGHDR and CDR2 SFDVKD. CDR3 size: 13 residues. CDR3 sequence (DNA): TGTGCCACCAGTGATGAGGGTTACTATGGCTACACCTTC. Amino acid sequence: CATSDEGYYGYTF.

The V call is TRBV5-1, the J call TRBJ2-1, with 8 bases aligning to TRBD2. CDR3 length: 16 residues. In germline, CDR1 is SGHRS, CDR2 YFSETQ. Trimming at V came to 4 bases and at J to 4 bases, leaving 10 bases not matched to a gene. The CDR3 here is CASSVGAGGLYNEQFF. The CDR3 DNA sequence: TGCGCCAGCAGCGTTGGGGCGGGGGGTTTATACAATGAGCAGTTCTTC.

This chain uses TRBV19 with TRBJ1-5, with D maybe TRBD1 (6 bases). CDR1 is LNHDA and CDR2 is SQIVND in the germline V gene (reference sequence). V was shortened by 7 bases and J by 9 bases, with 16 bases between the two germline ends. This CDR3 spans 13 amino acids. The CDR3 nucleotides are TGTGCCAGTACGCCGGCAGGGGTTGGGCCCCAGCATTTT. Protein product: CASTPAGVGPQHF.